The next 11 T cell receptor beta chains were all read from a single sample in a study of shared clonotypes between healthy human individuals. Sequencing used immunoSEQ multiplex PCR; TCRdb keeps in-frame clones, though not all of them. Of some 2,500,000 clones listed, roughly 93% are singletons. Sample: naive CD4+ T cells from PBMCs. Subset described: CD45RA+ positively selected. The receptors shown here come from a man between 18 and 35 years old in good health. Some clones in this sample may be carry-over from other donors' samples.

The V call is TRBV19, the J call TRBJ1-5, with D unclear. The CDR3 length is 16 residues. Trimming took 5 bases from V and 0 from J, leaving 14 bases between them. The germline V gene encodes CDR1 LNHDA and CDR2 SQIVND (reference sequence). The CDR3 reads CASSEQTSYSNQPQHF. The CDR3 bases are TGTGCCAGTAGTGAACAAACAAGTTATAGCAATCAGCCCCAGCATTTT.

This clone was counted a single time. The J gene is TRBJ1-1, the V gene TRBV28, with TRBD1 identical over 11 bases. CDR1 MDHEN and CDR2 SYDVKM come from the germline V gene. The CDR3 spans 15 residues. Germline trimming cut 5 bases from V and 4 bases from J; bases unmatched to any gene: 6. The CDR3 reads CASSPKGQGVTEAFF. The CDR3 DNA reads TGTGCCAGCAGTCCTAAGGGACAGGGGGTCACTGAAGCTTTCTTT.

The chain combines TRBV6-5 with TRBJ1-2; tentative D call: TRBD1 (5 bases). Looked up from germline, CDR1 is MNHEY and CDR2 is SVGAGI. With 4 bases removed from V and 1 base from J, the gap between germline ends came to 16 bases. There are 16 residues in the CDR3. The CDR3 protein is CASSWLLGEFNYGYTF. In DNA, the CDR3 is TGTGCCAGCAGTTGGCTTTTGGGGGAATTTAACTATGGCTACACCTTC.

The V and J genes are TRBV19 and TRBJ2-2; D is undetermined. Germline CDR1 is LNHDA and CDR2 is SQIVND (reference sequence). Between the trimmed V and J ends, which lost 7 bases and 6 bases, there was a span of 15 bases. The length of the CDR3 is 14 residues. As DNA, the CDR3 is TGTGCCAGTACCCCCAGTACGTTTTCCGGGGAGCTGTTTTTT. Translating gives CASTPSTFSGELFF.

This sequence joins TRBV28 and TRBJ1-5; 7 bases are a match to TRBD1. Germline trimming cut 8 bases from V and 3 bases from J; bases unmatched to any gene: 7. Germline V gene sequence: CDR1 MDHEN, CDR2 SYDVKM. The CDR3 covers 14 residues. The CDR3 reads CASGDRAFNQPQHF. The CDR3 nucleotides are TGTGCCAGCGGCGACAGGGCCTTCAATCAGCCCCAGCATTTT.

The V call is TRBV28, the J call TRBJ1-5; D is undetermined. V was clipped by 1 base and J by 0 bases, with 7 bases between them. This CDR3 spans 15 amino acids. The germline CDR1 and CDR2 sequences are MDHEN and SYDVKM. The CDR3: CASSLLRVSNQPQHF. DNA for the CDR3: TGTGCCAGCAGTTTATTACGAGTTAGCAATCAGCCCCAGCATTTT.

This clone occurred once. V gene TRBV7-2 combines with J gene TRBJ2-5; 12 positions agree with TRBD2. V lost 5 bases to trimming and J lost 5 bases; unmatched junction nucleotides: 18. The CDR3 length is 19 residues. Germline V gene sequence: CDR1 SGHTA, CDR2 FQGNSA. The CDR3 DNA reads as TGTGCCAGCAGCCTTCCCGGACTAGCGGGATCGGGAGGAGTGGAGACCCAGTACTTC. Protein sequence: CASSLPGLAGSGGVETQYF.

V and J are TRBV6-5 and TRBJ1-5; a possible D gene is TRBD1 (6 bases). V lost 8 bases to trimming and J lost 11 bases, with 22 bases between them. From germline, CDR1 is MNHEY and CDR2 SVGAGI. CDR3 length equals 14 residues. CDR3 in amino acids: CASRAFGGAEAQHF. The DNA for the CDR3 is TGTGCCAGCCGGGCTTTTGGGGGGGCGGAGGCCCAGCATTTT.

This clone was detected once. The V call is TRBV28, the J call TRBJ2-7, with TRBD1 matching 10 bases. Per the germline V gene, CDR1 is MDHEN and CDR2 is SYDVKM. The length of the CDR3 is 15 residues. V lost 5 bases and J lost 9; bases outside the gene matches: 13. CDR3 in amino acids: CASSGRDRGSRGQYF. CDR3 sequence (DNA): TGTGCCAGCAGTGGCCGGGACAGGGGATCGCGGGGGCAGTACTTC.

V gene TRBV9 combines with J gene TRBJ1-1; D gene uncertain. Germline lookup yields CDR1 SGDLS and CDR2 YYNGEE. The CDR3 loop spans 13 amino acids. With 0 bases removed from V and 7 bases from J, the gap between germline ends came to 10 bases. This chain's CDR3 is CASSVGGVGEAFF. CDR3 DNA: TGTGCCAGCAGCGTAGGTGGCGTCGGTGAAGCTTTCTTT. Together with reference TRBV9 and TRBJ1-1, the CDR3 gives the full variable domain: DSGVTQTPKHLITATGQRVTLRCSPRSGDLSVYWYQQSLDQGLQFLIQYYNGEERAKGNILERFSAQQFPDLHSELNLSSLELGDSALYFCASSVGGVGEAFFGQGTRLTVV.

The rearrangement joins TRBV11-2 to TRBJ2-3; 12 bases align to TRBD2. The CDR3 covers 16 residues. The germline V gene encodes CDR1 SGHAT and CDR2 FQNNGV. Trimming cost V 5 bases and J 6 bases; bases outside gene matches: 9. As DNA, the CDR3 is TGTGCCAGCAGCGCCCGGACTAGCGGGGCCGGGGATACGCAGTATTTT. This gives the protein CASSARTSGAGDTQYF.